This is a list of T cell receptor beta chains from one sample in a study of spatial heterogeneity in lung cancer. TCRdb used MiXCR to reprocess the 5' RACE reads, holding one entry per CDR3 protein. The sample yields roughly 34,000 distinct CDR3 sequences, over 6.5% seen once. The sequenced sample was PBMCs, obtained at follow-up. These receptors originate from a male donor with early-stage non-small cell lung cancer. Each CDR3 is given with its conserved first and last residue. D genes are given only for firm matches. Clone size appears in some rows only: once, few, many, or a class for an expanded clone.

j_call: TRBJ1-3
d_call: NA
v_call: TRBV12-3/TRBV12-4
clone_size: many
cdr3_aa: CASSFIRGTIYF
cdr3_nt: TGTGCCAGCAGTTTCATTCGGGGGACCATATATTTT

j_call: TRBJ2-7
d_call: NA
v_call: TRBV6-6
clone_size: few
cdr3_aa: CASSYSPLDGTYEQYF
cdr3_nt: TGTGCCAGCAGTTACTCCCCATTGGACGGAACCTACGAGCAGTACTTC

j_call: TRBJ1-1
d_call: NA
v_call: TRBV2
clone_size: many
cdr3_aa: CASSDLTGGAQNAEAFF
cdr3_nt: TGTGCCAGCAGTGACTTGACAGGAGGGGCACAAAACGCTGAAGCTTTCTTT

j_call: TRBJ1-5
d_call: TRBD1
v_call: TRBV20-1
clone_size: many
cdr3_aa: CSAAQGAADQPQHF
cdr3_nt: TGCAGTGCTGCTCAGGGGGCGGCGGATCAGCCCCAGCATTTT

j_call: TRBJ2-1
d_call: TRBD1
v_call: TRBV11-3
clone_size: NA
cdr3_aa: CASNQQGSYNEQFF
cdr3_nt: TGTGCCAGCAACCAACAGGGGTCCTACAATGAGCAGTTCTTC

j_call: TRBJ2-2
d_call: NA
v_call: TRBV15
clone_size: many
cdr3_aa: CATRVGTGELFF
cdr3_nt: TGTGCCACCCGAGTTGGGACCGGGGAGCTGTTTTTT

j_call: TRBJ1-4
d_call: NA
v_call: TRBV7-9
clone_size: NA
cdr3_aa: CASSLTGRVLF
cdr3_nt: TGTGCCAGCAGCTTAACTGGGAGGGTTCTTTTT

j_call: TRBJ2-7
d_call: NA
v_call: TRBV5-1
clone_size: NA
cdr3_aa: CASSLSGAPYEQYF
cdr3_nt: TGCGCCAGCAGCTTGTCGGGGGCCCCCTACGAGCAGTACTTC

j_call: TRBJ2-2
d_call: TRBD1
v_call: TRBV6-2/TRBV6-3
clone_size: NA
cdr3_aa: CASSHRGRGGELFF
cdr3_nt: TGTGCCAGCAGTCACAGGGGGCGCGGCGGGGAGCTGTTTTTT

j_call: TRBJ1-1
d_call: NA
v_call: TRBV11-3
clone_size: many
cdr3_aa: CASSLDGGNTEAFF
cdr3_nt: TGTGCCAGCAGCTTAGATGGCGGGAACACTGAAGCTTTCTTT

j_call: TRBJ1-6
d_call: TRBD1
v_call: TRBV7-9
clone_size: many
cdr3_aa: CASSTETGYNSPLHF
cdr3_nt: TGTGCCAGCAGCACTGAGACAGGGTATAATTCACCCCTCCACTTT

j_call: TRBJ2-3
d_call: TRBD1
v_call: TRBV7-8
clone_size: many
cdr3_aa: CASSRGTGETDTQYF
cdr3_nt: TGTGCCAGCAGCCGGGGGACAGGGGAGACAGATACGCAGTATTTT

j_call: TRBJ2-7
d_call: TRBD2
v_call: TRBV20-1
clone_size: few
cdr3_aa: CSAKRGLDEQYF
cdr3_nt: TGCAGTGCTAAGCGGGGGCTTGACGAGCAGTACTTC

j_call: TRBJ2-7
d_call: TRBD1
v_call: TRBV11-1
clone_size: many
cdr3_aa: CASSPSGGYEQYF
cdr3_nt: TGTGCCAGCAGCCCGTCAGGGGGCTACGAGCAGTACTTC

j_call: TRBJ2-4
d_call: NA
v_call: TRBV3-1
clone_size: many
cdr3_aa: CASSQDTLNIQYF
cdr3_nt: TGTGCCAGCAGCCAAGACACGTTGAACATTCAGTACTTC

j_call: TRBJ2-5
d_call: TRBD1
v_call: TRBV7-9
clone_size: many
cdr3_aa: CASSPRDSIRQETQYF
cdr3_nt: TGTGCCAGCAGCCCCCGGGACAGCATACGGCAAGAGACCCAGTACTTC

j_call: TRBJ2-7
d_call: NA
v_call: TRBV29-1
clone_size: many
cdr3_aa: CSVVTRGFTQYF
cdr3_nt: TGCAGCGTCGTTACCAGGGGCTTTACGCAGTACTTC

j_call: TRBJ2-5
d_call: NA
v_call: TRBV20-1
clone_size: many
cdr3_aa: CSARPRPGGETQYF
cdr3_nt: TGCAGTGCTAGACCGCGGCCTGGCGGGGAGACCCAGTACTTC

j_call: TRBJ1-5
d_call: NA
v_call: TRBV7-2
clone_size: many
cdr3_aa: CASSPDGLYQPQHF
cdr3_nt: TGTGCCAGCAGCCCCGACGGATTATATCAGCCCCAGCATTTT

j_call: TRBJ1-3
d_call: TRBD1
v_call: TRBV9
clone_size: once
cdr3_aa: CASSPNRGSGNTIYF
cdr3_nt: TGTGCCAGCAGCCCTAACAGGGGGTCTGGAAACACCATATATTTT

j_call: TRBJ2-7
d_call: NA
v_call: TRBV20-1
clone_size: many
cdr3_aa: CSARDPGHPSYEQYF
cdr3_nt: TGCAGTGCTAGAGATCCGGGACATCCCTCCTACGAGCAGTACTTC

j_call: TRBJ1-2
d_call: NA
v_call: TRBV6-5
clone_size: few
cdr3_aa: CASGTLYGYTF
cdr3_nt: TGTGCCAGCGGGACACTCTATGGCTACACCTTC

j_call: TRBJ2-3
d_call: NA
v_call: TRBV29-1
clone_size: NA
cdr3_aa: CTGGGSTDTQYF
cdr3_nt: TGCACCGGGGGCGGTAGCACAGATACGCAGTATTTT

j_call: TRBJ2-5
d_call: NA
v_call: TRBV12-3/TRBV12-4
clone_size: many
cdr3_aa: CASSPPSGGETQYF
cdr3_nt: TGTGCCAGCAGCCCTCCGTCCGGAGGAGAGACCCAGTACTTC

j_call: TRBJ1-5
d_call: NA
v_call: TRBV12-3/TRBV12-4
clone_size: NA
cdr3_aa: CASSFGGDGNQPQHF
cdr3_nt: TGTGCCAGCAGTTTCGGTGGAGACGGCAATCAGCCCCAGCATTTT

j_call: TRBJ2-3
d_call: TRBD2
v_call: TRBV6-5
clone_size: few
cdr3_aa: CASRQIAGPVPDTQYF
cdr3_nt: TGTGCCAGCAGACAAATAGCGGGGCCGGTCCCAGATACGCAGTATTTT

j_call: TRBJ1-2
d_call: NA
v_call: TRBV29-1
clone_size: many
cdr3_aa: CSVEEANYGYTF
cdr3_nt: TGCAGCGTTGAAGAGGCTAACTATGGCTACACCTTC

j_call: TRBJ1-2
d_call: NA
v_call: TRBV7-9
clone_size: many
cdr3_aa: CASSVGQFSNYGYTF
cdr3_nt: TGTGCCAGCAGCGTCGGACAGTTTTCTAACTATGGCTACACCTTC

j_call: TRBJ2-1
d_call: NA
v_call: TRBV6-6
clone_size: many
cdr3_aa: CASSPLWNEQFF
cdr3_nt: TGTGCCAGCAGTCCCCTTTGGAATGAGCAGTTCTTC

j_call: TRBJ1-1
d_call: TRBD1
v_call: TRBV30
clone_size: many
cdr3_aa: CAWYLTGWANTEAFF
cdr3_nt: TGTGCCTGGTATTTGACAGGGTGGGCAAACACTGAAGCTTTCTTT

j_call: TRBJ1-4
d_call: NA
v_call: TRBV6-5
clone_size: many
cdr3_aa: CASSYSVYMGNEKLFF
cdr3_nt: TGTGCCAGCAGTTACTCGGTCTATATGGGTAATGAAAAACTGTTTTTT

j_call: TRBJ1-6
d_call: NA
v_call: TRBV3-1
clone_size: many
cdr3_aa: CASSQDPQINSPLHF
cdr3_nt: TGTGCCAGCAGCCAAGACCCCCAGATTAATTCACCCCTCCACTTT

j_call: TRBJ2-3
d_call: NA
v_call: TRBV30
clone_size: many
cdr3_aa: CAWSVTGGATDTQYF
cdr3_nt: TGTGCCTGGAGTGTAACAGGAGGGGCGACAGATACGCAGTATTTT

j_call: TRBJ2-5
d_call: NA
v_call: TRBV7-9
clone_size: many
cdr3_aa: CASSLVGETQYF
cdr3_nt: TGTGCCAGCAGCTTAGTGGGGGAGACCCAGTACTTC

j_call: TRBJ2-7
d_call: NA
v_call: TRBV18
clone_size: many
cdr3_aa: CASSPGLEQYF
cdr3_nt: TGTGCCAGCTCACCAGGGCTCGAGCAGTACTTC

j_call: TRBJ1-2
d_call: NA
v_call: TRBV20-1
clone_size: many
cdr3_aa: CSANFQGLDYGYTF
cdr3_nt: TGCAGTGCTAACTTCCAGGGGCTCGACTATGGCTACACCTTC

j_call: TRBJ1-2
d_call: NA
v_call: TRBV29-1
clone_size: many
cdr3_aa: CSSKSEYGYTF
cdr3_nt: TGCAGCTCCAAGTCGGAATATGGCTACACCTTC

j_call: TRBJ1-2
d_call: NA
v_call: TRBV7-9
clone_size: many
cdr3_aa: CASSRQNPSNYGYTF
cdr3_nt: TGTGCCAGCAGCCGACAGAACCCGAGTAACTATGGCTACACCTTC

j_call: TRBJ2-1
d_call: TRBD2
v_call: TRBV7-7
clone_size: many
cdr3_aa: CASSLSSGGANEQFF
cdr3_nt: TGTGCTAGCAGCCTATCTAGCGGGGGGGCTAATGAGCAGTTCTTC

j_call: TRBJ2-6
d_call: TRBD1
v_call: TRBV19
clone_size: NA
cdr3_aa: CASRGQAFSGANVLTF
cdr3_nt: TGTGCCAGCCGCGGACAGGCCTTCTCTGGGGCCAACGTCCTGACTTTC

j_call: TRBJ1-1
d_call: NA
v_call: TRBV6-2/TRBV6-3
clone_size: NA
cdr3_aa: CASSFGGANTEAFF
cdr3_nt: TGTGCCAGCAGTTTCGGTGGGGCGAACACTGAAGCTTTCTTT

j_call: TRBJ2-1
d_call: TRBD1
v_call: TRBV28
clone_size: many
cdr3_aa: CASRTTGGYNEQFF
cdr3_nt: TGTGCCAGCAGGACGACAGGGGGTTACAATGAGCAGTTCTTC

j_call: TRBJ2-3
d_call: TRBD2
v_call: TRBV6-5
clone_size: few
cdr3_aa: CASSYYAGGTDTQYF
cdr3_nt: TGTGCCAGCAGTTACTACGCGGGGGGCACAGATACGCAGTATTTT

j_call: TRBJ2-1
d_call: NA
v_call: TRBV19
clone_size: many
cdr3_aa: CASSRMGDSNAQFF
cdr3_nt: TGTGCCAGTAGCCGTATGGGGGATAGCAATGCGCAGTTCTTC

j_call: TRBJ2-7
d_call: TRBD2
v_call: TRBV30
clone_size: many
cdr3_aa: CAWNRDYLYEQYF
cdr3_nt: TGTGCCTGGAACCGGGACTACCTCTACGAGCAGTACTTC

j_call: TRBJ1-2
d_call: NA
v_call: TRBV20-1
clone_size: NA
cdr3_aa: CSARDPGPYYGYTF
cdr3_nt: TGCAGTGCTAGAGATCCCGGGCCCTACTATGGCTACACCTTC

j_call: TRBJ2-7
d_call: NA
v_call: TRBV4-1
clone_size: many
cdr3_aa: CASSPIDPLGDEQYF
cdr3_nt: TGCGCCAGCAGCCCGATTGACCCCCTGGGCGACGAGCAGTACTTC

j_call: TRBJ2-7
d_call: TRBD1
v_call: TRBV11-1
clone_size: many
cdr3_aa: CASSPARDRAAYEQYF
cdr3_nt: TGTGCCAGCAGCCCAGCCCGGGACAGGGCTGCCTACGAGCAGTACTTC

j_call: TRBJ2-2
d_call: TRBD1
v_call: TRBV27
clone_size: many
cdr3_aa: CASSLSGGTGTNTGELFF
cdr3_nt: TGTGCCAGCAGTTTATCGGGGGGGACAGGGACGAACACCGGGGAGCTGTTTTTT

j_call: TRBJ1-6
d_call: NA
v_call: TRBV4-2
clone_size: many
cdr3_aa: CASAQGNSPLHF
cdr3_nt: TGTGCCAGCGCCCAGGGAAATTCACCCCTCCACTTT

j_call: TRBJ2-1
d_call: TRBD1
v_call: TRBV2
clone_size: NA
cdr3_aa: CASIKQGLGYNEQFF
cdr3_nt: TGTGCCAGCATCAAACAGGGGCTAGGTTACAATGAGCAGTTCTTC

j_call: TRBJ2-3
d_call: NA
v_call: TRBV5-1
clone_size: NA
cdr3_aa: CASSLFQGIDTQYF
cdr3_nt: TGCGCCAGCAGCTTGTTTCAGGGGATAGATACGCAGTATTTT

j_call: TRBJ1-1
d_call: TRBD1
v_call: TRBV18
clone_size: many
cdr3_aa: CASSPLSGGLSSYEAFF
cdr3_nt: TGTGCCAGCTCACCACTATCAGGGGGTCTCTCCTCTTATGAAGCTTTCTTT

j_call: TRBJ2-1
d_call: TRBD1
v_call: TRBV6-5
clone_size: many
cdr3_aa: CASSYSMYGTGAYNEQFF
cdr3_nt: TGTGCCAGCAGTTACTCGATGTATGGGACAGGGGCCTACAATGAGCAGTTCTTC

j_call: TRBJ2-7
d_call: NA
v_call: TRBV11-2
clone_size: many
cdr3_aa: CASSLVGAFYEQYF
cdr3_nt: TGTGCCAGCAGCTTAGTCGGGGCCTTCTACGAGCAGTACTTC

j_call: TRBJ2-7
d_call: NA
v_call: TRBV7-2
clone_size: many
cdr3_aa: CASSYRDTGSYEQYF
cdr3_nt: TGTGCCAGCAGCTACCGGGACACCGGCTCCTACGAGCAGTACTTC